This T cell receptor (beta chain) came from a study of T cell responses to AZD1222 COVID-19 vaccine. CDR1 is SGDLS, CDR2 YYNGEE, per germline. V was clipped by 4 bases and J by 4 bases, with 18 bases between them. The CDR3 has 16 amino acids. Points from the study as a whole: Mapped onto spike, vaccine-associated CD4 TCRs spanned it and were dominant at 160-218 and 743-854. Clonal diversity may have been underestimated in mostly white British donors.

This clone has only one observation. What it recognizes is unknown. Measured with immunoSEQ multiplex PCR; TCRdb has only the in-frame clones, and not every one. The sample shows roughly 120,000 clones, about 92% of them seen only once. This clonotype was obtained from an adult who received the AZD1222 COVID-19 vaccine. This sequence joins TRBV9 and TRBJ2-1; D may be TRBD1 (7 bases). Specimen: peripheral blood, collected 28 days after the second AZD1222 dose. The CDR3 is CASSSGGAGQYNEQFF. For the CDR3, the DNA is TGTGCCAGCAGCAGCGGAGGGGCGGGACAGTACAATGAGCAGTTCTTC.